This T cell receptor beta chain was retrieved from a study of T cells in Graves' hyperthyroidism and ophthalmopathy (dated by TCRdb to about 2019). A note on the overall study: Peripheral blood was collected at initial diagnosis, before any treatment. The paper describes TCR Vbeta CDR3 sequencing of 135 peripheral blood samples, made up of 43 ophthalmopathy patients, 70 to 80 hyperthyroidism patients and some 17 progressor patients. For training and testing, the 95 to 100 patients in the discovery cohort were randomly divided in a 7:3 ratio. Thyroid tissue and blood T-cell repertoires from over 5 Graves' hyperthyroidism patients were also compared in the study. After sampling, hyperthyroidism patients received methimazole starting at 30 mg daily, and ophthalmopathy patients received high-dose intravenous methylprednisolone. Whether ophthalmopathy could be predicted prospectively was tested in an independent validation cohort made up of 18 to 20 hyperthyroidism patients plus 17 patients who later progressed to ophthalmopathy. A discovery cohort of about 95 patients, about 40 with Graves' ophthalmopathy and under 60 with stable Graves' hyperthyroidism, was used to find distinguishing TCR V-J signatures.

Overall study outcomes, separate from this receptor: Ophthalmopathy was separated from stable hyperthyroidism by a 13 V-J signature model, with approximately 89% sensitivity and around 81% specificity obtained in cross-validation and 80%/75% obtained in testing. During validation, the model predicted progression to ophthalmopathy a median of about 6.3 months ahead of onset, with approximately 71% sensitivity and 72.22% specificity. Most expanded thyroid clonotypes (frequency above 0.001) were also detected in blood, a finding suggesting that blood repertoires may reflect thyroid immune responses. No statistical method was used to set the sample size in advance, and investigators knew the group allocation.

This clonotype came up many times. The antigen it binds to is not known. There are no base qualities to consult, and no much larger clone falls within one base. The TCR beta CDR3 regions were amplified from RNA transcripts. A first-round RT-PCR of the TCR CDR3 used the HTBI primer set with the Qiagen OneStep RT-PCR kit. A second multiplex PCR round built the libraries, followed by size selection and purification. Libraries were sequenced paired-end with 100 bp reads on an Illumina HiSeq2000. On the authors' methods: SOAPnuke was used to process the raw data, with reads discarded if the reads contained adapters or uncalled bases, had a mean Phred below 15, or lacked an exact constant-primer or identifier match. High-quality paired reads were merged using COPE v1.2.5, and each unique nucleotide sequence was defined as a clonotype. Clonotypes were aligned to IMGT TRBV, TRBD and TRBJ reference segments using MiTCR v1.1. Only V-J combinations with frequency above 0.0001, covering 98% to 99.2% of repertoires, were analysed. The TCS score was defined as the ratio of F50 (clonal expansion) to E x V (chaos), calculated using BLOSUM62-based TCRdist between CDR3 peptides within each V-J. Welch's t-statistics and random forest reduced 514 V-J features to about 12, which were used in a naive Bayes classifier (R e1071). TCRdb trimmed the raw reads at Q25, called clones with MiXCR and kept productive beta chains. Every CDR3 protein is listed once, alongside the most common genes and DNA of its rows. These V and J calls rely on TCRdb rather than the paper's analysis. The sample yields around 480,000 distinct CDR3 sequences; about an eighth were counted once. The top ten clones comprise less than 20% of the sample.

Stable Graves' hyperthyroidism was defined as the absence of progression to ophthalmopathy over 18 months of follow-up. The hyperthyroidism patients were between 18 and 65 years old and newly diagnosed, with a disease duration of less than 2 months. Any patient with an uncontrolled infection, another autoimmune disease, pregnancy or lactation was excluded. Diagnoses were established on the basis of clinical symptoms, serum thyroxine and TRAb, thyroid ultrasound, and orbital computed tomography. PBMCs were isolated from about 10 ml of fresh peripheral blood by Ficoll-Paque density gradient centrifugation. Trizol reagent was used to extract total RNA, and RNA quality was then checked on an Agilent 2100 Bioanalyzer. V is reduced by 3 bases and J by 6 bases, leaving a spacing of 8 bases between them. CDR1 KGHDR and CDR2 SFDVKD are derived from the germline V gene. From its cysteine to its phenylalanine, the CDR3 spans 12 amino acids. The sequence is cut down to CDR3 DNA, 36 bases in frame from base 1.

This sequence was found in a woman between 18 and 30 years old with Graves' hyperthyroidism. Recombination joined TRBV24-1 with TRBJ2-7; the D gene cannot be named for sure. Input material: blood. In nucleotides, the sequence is TGTGCCACCAGTGATGTCGGACGCGAGCAGTACTTC. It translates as CATSDVGREQYF.